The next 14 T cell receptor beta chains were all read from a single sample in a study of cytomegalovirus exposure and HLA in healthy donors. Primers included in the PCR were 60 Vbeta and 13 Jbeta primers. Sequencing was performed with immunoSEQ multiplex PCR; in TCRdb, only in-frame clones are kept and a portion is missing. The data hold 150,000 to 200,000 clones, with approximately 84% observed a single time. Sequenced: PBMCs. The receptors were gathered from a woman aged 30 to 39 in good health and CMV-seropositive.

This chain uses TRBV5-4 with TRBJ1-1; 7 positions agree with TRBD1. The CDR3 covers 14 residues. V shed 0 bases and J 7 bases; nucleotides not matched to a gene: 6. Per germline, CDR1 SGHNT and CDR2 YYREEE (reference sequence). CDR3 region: CASSLAQRQGEAFF. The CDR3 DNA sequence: TGTGCCAGCAGCTTGGCCCAAAGACAGGGTGAAGCTTTCTTT.

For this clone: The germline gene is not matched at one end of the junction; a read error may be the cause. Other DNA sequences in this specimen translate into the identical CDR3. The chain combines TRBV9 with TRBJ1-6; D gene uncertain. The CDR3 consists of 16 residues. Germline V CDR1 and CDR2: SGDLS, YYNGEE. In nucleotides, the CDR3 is TGTGCCAGCAGCGTAGCTGGGTTCCCAGGCAATTCTCCCCTCCACTTT. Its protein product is CASSVAGFPGNSPLHF. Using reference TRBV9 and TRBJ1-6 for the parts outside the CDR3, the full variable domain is DSGVTQTPKHLITATGQRVTLRCSPRSGDLSVYWYQQSLDQGLQFLIQYYNGEERAKGNILERFSAQQFPDLHSELNLSSLELGDSALYFCASSVAGFPGNSPLHFGNGTRLTVT.

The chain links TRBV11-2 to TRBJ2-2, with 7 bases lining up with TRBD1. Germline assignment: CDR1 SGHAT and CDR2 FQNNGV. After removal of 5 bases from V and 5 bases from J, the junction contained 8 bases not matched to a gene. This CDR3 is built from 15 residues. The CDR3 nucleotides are TGTGCCAGCAGCCCTTGGACAGGCGGGACCGGGGAGCTGTTTTTT. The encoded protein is CASSPWTGGTGELFF.

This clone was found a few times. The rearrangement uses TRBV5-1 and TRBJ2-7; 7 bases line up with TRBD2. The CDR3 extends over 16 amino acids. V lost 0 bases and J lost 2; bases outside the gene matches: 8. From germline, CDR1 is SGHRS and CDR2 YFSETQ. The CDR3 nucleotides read TGCGCCAGCAGCTTGGAGCTCTTGCGGGAGCCCTACGAGCAGTACTTC. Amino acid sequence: CASSLELLREPYEQYF.

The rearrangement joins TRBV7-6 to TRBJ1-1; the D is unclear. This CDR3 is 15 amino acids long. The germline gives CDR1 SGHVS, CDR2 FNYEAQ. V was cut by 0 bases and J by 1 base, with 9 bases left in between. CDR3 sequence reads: CASSLAQDSNTEAFF. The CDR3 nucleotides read TGTGCCAGCAGCTTAGCGCAGGACTCGAACACTGAAGCTTTCTTT.

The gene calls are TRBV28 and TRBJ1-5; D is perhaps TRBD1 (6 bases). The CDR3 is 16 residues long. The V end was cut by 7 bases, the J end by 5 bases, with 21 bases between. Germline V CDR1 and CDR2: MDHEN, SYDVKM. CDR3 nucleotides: TGTGCCAGCATGCCTGATCGACAGGCTCCTCATCAGCCCCAGCATTTT. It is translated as CASMPDRQAPHQPQHF.

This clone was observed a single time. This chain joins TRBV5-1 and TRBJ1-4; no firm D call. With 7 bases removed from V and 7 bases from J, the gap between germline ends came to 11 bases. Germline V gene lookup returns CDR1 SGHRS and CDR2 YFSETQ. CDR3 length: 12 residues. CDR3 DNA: TGCGCCAGCCGACGAGGTGGTGAAAAACTGTTTTTT. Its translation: CASRRGGEKLFF. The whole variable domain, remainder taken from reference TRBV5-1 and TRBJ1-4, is KAGVTQTPRYLIKTRGQQVTLSCSPISGHRSVSWYQQTPGQGLQFLFEYFSETQRNKGNFPGRFSGRQFSNSRSEMNVSTLELGDSALYLCASRRGGEKLFFGSGTQLSVL.

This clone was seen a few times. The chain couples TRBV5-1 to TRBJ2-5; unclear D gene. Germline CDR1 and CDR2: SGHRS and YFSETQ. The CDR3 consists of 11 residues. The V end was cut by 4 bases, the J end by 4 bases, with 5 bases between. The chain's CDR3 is CASSNIETQYF. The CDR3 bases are TGCGCCAGCAGCAACATAGAGACCCAGTACTTC. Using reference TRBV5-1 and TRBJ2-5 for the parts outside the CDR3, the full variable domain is KAGVTQTPRYLIKTRGQQVTLSCSPISGHRSVSWYQQTPGQGLQFLFEYFSETQRNKGNFPGRFSGRQFSNSRSEMNVSTLELGDSALYLCASSNIETQYFGPGTRLLVL.

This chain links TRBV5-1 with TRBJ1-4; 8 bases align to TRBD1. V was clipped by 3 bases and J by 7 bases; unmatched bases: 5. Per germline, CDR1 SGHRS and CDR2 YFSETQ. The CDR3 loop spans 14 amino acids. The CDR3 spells CASSWTGSVEKLFF. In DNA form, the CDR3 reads TGCGCCAGCAGCTGGACAGGGAGCGTTGAAAAACTGTTTTTT.

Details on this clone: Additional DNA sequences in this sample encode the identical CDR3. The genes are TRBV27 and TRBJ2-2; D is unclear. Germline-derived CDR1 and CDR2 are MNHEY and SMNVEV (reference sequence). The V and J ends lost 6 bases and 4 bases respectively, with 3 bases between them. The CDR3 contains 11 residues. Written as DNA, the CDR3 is TGTGCCAGCAGCCGCACCGGGGAGCTGTTTTTT. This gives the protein CASSRTGELFF.

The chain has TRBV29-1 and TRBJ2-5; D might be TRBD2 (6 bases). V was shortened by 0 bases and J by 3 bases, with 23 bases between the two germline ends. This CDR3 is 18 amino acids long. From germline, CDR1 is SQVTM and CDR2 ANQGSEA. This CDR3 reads CSVEDELAGYRGEETQYF. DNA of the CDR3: TGCAGCGTTGAAGATGAACTGGCAGGGTATCGCGGGGAAGAGACCCAGTACTTC.

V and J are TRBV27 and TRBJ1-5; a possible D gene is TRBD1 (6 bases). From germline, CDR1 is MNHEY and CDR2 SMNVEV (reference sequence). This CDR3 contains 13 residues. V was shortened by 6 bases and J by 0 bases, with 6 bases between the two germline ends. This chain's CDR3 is CASRQGSNQPQHF. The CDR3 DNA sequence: TGTGCCAGCAGACAGGGTAGCAATCAGCCCCAGCATTTT.

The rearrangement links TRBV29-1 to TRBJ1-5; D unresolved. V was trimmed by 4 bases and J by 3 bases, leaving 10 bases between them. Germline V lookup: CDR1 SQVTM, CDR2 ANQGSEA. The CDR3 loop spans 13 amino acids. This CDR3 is CSVASTYNQPQHF. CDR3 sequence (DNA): TGCAGCGTTGCTTCCACCTACAATCAGCCCCAGCATTTT.

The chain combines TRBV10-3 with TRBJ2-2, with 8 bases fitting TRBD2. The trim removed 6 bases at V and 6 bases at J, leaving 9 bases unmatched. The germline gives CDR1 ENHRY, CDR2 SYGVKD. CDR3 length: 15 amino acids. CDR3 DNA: TGTGCCATCAGGGGGGTGAGCGGGGGTGCCGGGGAGCTGTTTTTT. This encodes CAIRGVSGGAGELFF.